One sample yielded the 2 T cell receptor beta chains listed below, sequenced in a study of blood T cell repertoires in COVID-19. Generated by immunoSEQ multiplex PCR, the TCRdb table keeps only in-frame clones and is missing some. The sample yields about 260,000 clones, around 83% seen once. The sample was peripheral blood. Receptors originate from a woman aged 40 to 50 who had recovered from COVID-19.

The chain joins TRBV11-3 to TRBJ2-5, with a weak D call TRBD1 (6 bases). This CDR3 spans 15 amino acids. The germline CDR1 and CDR2 sequences are SGHNT and YENEEA. Trimming cost V 4 bases and J 4 bases, with 16 bases left between them. CDR3 sequence: CASSYNTGTRETQYF. The CDR3 DNA sequence: TGTGCCAGCAGCTACAACACCGGGACACGAGAGACCCAGTACTTC.

This clone has just one count. This sequence joins TRBV23-1 and TRBJ2-7, with TRBD2 matching 8 bases. TRBV23-1 is treated as an ORF (open reading frame) with a function not yet certain. J lost 2 bases, V lost 7 bases, and 10 bases had no gene match. The CDR3 extends over 15 amino acids. The CDR3 sequence is CASIRKASGPYEQYF. In DNA form, the CDR3 reads TGCGCCAGCATTCGGAAGGCTAGCGGGCCCTACGAGCAGTACTTC.